This passage covers 17 T cell receptor beta chains from one sample sequenced in a study of response to subunit inactivated influenza vaccine. TCRdb independently ran MiXCR on the RT-PCR reads; one entry per CDR3 protein. This table has around 710,000 distinct CDR3 sequences, approximately 15% appearing once. This material consisted of PBMCs from blood, taken around 14 days before vaccination. The receptors shown here come from a man in his fifties or sixties who received an inactivated influenza vaccine.

The chain combines TRBV6-5 with TRBJ1-4; the D gene is possibly TRBD1 (5 bases). Trimming removed 5 bases at V and 0 bases at J, with 13 bases between. This CDR3 spans 16 amino acids. Looked up from germline, CDR1 is MNHEY and CDR2 is SVGAGI. CDR3 residues: CASSGLETATNEKLFF. In nucleotides, the CDR3 is TGTGCCAGCAGTGGACTCGAGACAGCAACTAATGAAAAACTGTTTTTT.

This clonotype has just a few counts. V is TRBV29-1 and J is TRBJ1-2; tentatively, D is TRBD1 (6 bases). The CDR3 runs 13 residues. V was shortened by 4 bases and J by 2 bases, with 11 bases between the two germline ends. Per the germline V gene, CDR1 is SQVTM and CDR2 is ANQGSEA. CDR3 DNA: TGCAGCGTTGTTAACCAGGGGAACTATGGCTACACCTTC. Translated: CSVVNQGNYGYTF.

The V call is TRBV30, the J call TRBJ1-2, with D perhaps matching TRBD1 (5 bases). This CDR3 contains 14 residues. The germline V gene has CDR1 GTSNPN and CDR2 SVGIG (reference sequence). The V gene lost 4 bases and the J gene lost 4 bases, with 16 bases spanning the gap. As DNA, the CDR3 is TGTGCCTGGAATAAAGGTCAGGGAGGCTATGGCTACACCTTC. Translation gives CAWNKGQGGYGYTF.

The chain recombines TRBV20-1 with TRBJ2-7, with 7 bases lining up with TRBD1. V lost 0 bases, J lost 4 bases, and 9 bases stayed unmatched. Germline V CDR1 and CDR2: DFQATT, SNEGSKA (reference sequence). The CDR3 extends over 15 amino acids. CDR3 residues: CSARDGGRGNYEQYF. CDR3 DNA: TGCAGTGCTAGAGATGGGGGCAGGGGGAATTACGAGCAGTACTTC.

In this sample, this clonotype turned up a few times. The chain has TRBV20-1 and TRBJ2-3, with D unclear. This CDR3 region has 17 residues. Germline values: CDR1 DFQATT, CDR2 SNEGSKA (reference sequence). The V and J ends lost 5 bases and 0 bases respectively, with 21 bases between them. CDR3 sequence reads: CSAPGTSFPPSTDTQYF. Written as DNA, the CDR3 is TGCAGTGCTCCCGGTACTTCCTTTCCCCCTAGCACAGATACGCAGTATTTT.

A single count supports this clonotype. V is TRBV7-2 and J is TRBJ2-1; the D gene is possibly TRBD1 (5 bases). The CDR3 spans 12 residues. V was clipped by 3 bases and J by 11 bases, with 11 bases between them. CDR1 is SGHTA, CDR2 FQGNSA, per germline. CDR3 sequence reads: CASSFLTAQQFF. As DNA, the CDR3 is TGTGCCAGCAGCTTCCTGACAGCTCAGCAGTTCTTC.

The rearrangement uses TRBV9 and TRBJ2-5; 8 bases line up with TRBD2. Germline V gene data show CDR1 as SGDLS and CDR2 as YYNGEE. The CDR3 extends over 15 amino acids. J lost 5 bases, V lost 3 bases, and 9 bases had no gene match. The CDR3 DNA sequence: TGTGCCAGCAGCGAGGGGAGCGGGAGTACGGAGACCCAGTACTTC. It is translated as CASSEGSGSTETQYF. Filled out from reference TRBV9 and TRBJ2-5, the complete variable domain reads DSGVTQTPKHLITATGQRVTLRCSPRSGDLSVYWYQQSLDQGLQFLIQYYNGEERAKGNILERFSAQQFPDLHSELNLSSLELGDSALYFCASSEGSGSTETQYFGPGTRLLVL.

In this sample, this clonotype turned up a few times. The chain is built from TRBV21-1 and TRBJ2-5; TRBD1 is taken as the D call from the table, unchecked against the DNA. TRBV21-1 is flagged as a pseudogene. The CDR3 consists of 13 residues. In DNA, the CDR3 is TGTGCCAGCAGAGGGACAGGGAGCGAGACCCAGTACTTC. Its translation is CASRGTGSETQYF.

The V and J genes are TRBV7-9 and TRBJ2-7, with 8 bases fitting TRBD1. Germline assignment: CDR1 SEHNR and CDR2 FQNEAQ (reference sequence). CDR3 length: 15 amino acids. V dropped 4 bases and J dropped 4; count of bases not matched to a gene: 9. As DNA, the CDR3 is TGTGCCAGCAGCTCCGGGACAGGCCCCGTTTACGAGCAGTACTTC. This gives the protein CASSSGTGPVYEQYF.

The sample holds a few counts of this clonotype. V and J are TRBV12-3 or TRBV12-4 and TRBJ2-7; 9 bases match TRBD2. Trimming cost V 4 bases and J 3 bases; bases outside gene matches: 13. The CDR3 is 17 residues long. The CDR3 nucleotides are TGTGCCAGCAGTTCCGACGGGTTGCGGGGGGGCTTCTACGAGCAGTACTTC. Protein sequence: CASSSDGLRGGFYEQYF.

Details on this clonotype: A much larger clonotype is one base distant, so this may be a read error. V is TRBV7-3 and J is TRBJ2-1, with TRBD2 as a possible D gene (5 bases). The CDR3 has 14 amino acids. Per the germline V gene, CDR1 is SGHTA and CDR2 is FQGTGA. The CDR3 sequence is CASSSLSGYNEHFF. As DNA, the CDR3 is TGTGCCAGCAGCTCACTGAGCGGCTACAATGAGCACTTCTTC.

This clonotype came up a few times. CDR3 sequence reads: CASSLGQTFGELFF. The CDR3 bases are TGTGCCAGCAGCTTAGGGCAGACGTTCGGGGAGCTGTTTTTT. The chain has TRBV7-9 and TRBJ2-2; D is unclear. This CDR3 contains 14 residues. Germline V lookup: CDR1 SEHNR, CDR2 FQNEAQ (reference sequence). V was shortened by 1 base and J by 7 bases, with 10 bases between the two germline ends. Combining the CDR3 with reference TRBV7-9 and TRBJ2-2 gives the whole variable domain DTGVSQNPRHKITKRGQNVTFRCDPISEHNRLYWYRQTLGQGPEFLTYFQNEAQLEKSRLLSDRFSAERPKGSFSTLEIQRTEQGDSAMYLCASSLGQTFGELFFGEGSRLTVL.

The chain combines TRBV24-1 with TRBJ2-6; possible D gene TRBD2, 6 bases. The CDR3 runs to 18 residues. V was trimmed by 5 bases and J by 1 base, leaving 17 bases between them. Germline values: CDR1 KGHDR, CDR2 SFDVKD. The chain's CDR3 is CATSGVRGTHSGANVLTF. CDR3 DNA sequence: TGTGCCACCAGTGGGGTTCGGGGGACTCATTCTGGGGCCAACGTCCTGACTTTC.

This clonotype was seen more than once but under ten times. This sequence joins TRBV6-2 or TRBV6-3 and TRBJ2-1; 9 bases map to TRBD2. Germline values: CDR1 MNHEY, CDR2 SVGEGT. This CDR3 has 15 residues. J lost 7 bases, V lost 5 bases, and 9 bases had no gene match. CDR3 sequence reads: CASSTAGGPWNEQFF. The CDR3 DNA sequence: TGTGCCAGCAGTACGGCGGGAGGGCCCTGGAATGAGCAGTTCTTC.

Ten or more counts support this clonotype. The genes are TRBV24-1 and TRBJ2-1; 10 bases are a match to TRBD2. CDR1 is KGHDR, CDR2 SFDVKD, per germline. This CDR3 has 16 residues. The junction had 6 bases not matched to a gene; V was cut back by 4 bases and J by 4 bases. CDR3 protein: CATSDPGLARYNEQFF. CDR3 bases: TGTGCCACCAGTGACCCGGGACTAGCGAGATACAATGAGCAGTTCTTC.

The chain is built from TRBV6-2 or TRBV6-3 and TRBJ2-1; D unclear. The length of the CDR3 is 17 residues. Germline assignment: CDR1 MNHEY and CDR2 SVGEGT. The V gene lost 6 bases and the J gene lost 8 bases, with 26 bases spanning the gap. The CDR3 sequence is CASSPPTPRAYNYEQFF. Here the CDR3 DNA reads TGTGCCAGCAGCCCACCCACCCCTAGGGCCTACAATTATGAGCAGTTCTTC.

Ten or more counts support this clonotype. V and J are TRBV7-2 and TRBJ2-3; D is ambiguous. Germline values: CDR1 SGHTA, CDR2 FQGNSA. This CDR3 spans 15 amino acids. The V gene lost 0 bases and the J gene lost 0 bases, with 7 bases spanning the gap. The CDR3 region is CASSLAGRSTDTQYF. CDR3 DNA: TGTGCCAGCAGCTTAGCGGGAAGGAGCACAGATACGCAGTATTTT.